This entry lists 26 T cell receptor beta chains sequenced from one sample in a study of PD-L1 blockade in urothelial cancer. Documented time point: peripheral blood 6 weeks after treatment start. The protocol was immunoSEQ multiplex PCR, while the TCRdb copy is restricted to in-frame clones and leaves out a portion. The profile shows approximately 44,000 clones, about 89% of them singletons. Sequenced material: PBMCs, taken around atezolizumab (anti-PD-L1) treatment. The receptors here all came from a man in his 70s with urothelial cancer.

The chain joins TRBV11-2 to TRBJ2-7; 7 nucleotides align to TRBD2. The CDR3 spans 15 residues. With V trimmed by 0 bases and J by 3 bases, 5 bases remained unmatched. Germline-derived CDR1 and CDR2 are SGHAT and FQNNGV. The CDR3 region is CASSLDLPGGYEQYF. The CDR3 DNA is TGTGCCAGCAGCTTAGATCTCCCGGGAGGCTACGAGCAGTACTTC.

This clone was recorded once. This chain connects TRBV9 to TRBJ2-6; 9 nucleotides agree with TRBD2. This CDR3 spans 19 amino acids. Germline CDR1 is SGDLS and CDR2 is YYNGEE. V dropped 1 base and J dropped 1; count of bases not matched to a gene: 9. CDR3 DNA: TGTGCCAGCAGCGTATTCCCGGCAGCGGGAGGTTCTGGGGCCAACGTCCTGACTTTC. It translates to CASSVFPAAGGSGANVLTF.

The chain is built from TRBV6-5 and TRBJ1-5; perhaps TRBD1 as D (5 bases). The CDR3 has 15 amino acids. V was pared by 5 bases and J by 4 bases, with 15 bases between. CDR1 and CDR2 (germline): MNHEY, SVGAGI. The CDR3 spells CASSPVGQGNQPQHF. DNA of the CDR3: TGTGCCAGCAGTCCCGTCGGGCAGGGAAATCAGCCCCAGCATTTT.

The chain combines TRBV5-1 with TRBJ1-2; possibly TRBD1 for D (5 bases). V was pared by 0 bases and J by 8 bases, with 11 bases between. This CDR3 is 13 amino acids long. Germline values: CDR1 SGHRS, CDR2 YFSETQ. CDR3 DNA: TGCGCCAGCAGCTTGGAGGGGCCTGGCGGCTACACCTTC. It is translated as CASSLEGPGGYTF.

CDR3 region: CASSPWPGTTQQFF. As DNA, the CDR3 is TGCGCCAGCAGCCCTTGGCCGGGGACTACCCAGCAGTTCTTC. This rearrangement joins TRBV5-1 to TRBJ2-1; 7 positions match TRBD2. The trim removed 4 bases at V and 11 bases at J, leaving 12 bases unmatched. The germline CDR1 and CDR2 sequences are SGHRS and YFSETQ. CDR3 length: 14 amino acids.

This chain links TRBV19 with TRBJ2-2; possible D gene TRBD1, 6 bases. V was cut by 2 bases and J by 7 bases, with 8 bases left in between. Germline lookup yields CDR1 LNHDA and CDR2 SQIVND (reference sequence). The CDR3 covers 13 residues. The CDR3 DNA sequence: TGTGCCAGTAGTATACAGGGGCACGGGGAGCTGTTTTTT. Translating it yields CASSIQGHGELFF.

V gene TRBV7-9 combines with J gene TRBJ2-1; D gene ambiguous. Trimming removed 0 bases at V and 8 bases at J, with 14 bases between. This CDR3 is built from 15 residues. Looked up from germline, CDR1 is SEHNR and CDR2 is FQNEAQ (reference sequence). The CDR3: CASSLALVATDEQFF. For the CDR3, the DNA is TGTGCCAGCAGCTTAGCGCTGGTAGCCACCGATGAGCAGTTCTTC.

This clone appeared a single time. The chain combines TRBV27 with TRBJ2-2; 7 nucleotides agree with TRBD1. The CDR3 contains 15 residues. J was trimmed by 6 bases and V by 7 bases; bases with no gene match: 11. The V gene's germline CDR1 is MNHEY and CDR2 SMNVEV (reference sequence). Written as DNA, the CDR3 is TGTGCCAGCAAAAGGGGGCGCGGAATCGCCGGGGAGCTGTTTTTT. Translating it yields CASKRGRGIAGELFF.

This rearrangement joins TRBV29-1 to TRBJ2-5, with a weak D call TRBD2 (5 bases). Trimming stripped 7 bases from V and 4 bases from J, with 13 bases between. The CDR3 consists of 12 residues. Per germline, CDR1 SQVTM and CDR2 ANQGSEA. The CDR3 sequence: CSAAGLGETQYF. For the CDR3, the DNA is TGCAGCGCGGCTGGACTCGGAGAGACCCAGTACTTC. Based on the CDR3 plus reference TRBV29-1 and TRBJ2-5, the full variable domain is SAVISQKPSRDICQRGTSLTIQCQVDSQVTMMFWYRQQPGQSLTLIATANQGSEATYESGFVIDKFPISRPNLTFSTLTVSNMSPEDSSIYLCSAAGLGETQYFGPGTRLLVL.

V gene TRBV19 combines with J gene TRBJ2-2, with TRBD2 matching 11 bases. The junction had 15 bases not matched to a gene; V was cut back by 5 bases and J by 1 base. CDR1 LNHDA and CDR2 SQIVND come from the germline V gene (reference sequence). This CDR3 is built from 20 residues. The CDR3 nucleotides read TGTGCCAGTAGTTCTAGCCCGGGACTAGCGGAGGTAGGGAACACCGGGGAGCTGTTTTTT. It codes for CASSSSPGLAEVGNTGELFF.

This clone was recorded a few times. V usage is TRBV5-1 and J usage is TRBJ2-7; TRBD2 matches 14 bases. The CDR3 runs to 17 residues. The J segment lost 1 base and the V segment lost 5 bases, leaving 8 bases of the junction unmatched. CDR1 and CDR2 from the germline V gene are SGHRS and YFSETQ. CDR3 nucleotides: TGCGCCAGCAGGAGCGGGACTAGCGGGAGCGGGTCCTACGAGCAGTACTTC. Translated, it gives CASRSGTSGSGSYEQYF.

The chain joins TRBV11-2 to TRBJ2-7; 7 nucleotides match TRBD1. There are 15 residues in the CDR3. Germline CDR1 is SGHAT and CDR2 is FQNNGV. Trimming at V came to 4 bases and at J to 2 bases, leaving 8 bases not matched to a gene. The CDR3 DNA reads as TGTGCCAGCAGCTCTCCTGGGACAGCTACCTACGAGCAGTACTTC. Its translation is CASSSPGTATYEQYF.

Only one count was recorded for this clone. The CDR3 DNA is TGTGCCAGCAGCCAAGATCTAATGAGCTCTGGAAACACCATATATTTT. Translating gives CASSQDLMSSGNTIYF. V usage is TRBV4-2 and J usage is TRBJ1-3; no clear D gene. The CDR3 length is 16 residues. Trimming pared 0 bases from V and 0 bases from J, leaving 9 bases between. Looked up from germline, CDR1 is LGHNA and CDR2 is YNFKEQ.

Here the CDR3 reads CASSLGQNYGYTF. CDR3 nucleotide sequence: TGCGCCAGCAGCTTGGGACAGAACTATGGCTACACCTTC. J is TRBJ1-2 and V is TRBV5-1; D is perhaps TRBD1 (5 bases). The CDR3 runs 13 residues. The V gene lost 0 bases and the J gene lost 2 bases, with 5 bases spanning the gap. Germline V gene sequence: CDR1 SGHRS, CDR2 YFSETQ.

The V call is TRBV29-1, the J call TRBJ1-1; D gene ambiguous. The CDR3 runs 11 residues. CDR1 SQVTM and CDR2 ANQGSEA come from the germline V gene. CDR3 region: CSSAVGTEAFF. CDR3 nucleotide sequence: TGCTCTTCTGCCGTCGGCACTGAAGCTTTCTTT. Complete variable domain (other parts from reference TRBV29-1 and TRBJ1-1): SAVISQKPSRDICQRGTSLTIQCQVDSQVTMMFWYRQQPGQSLTLIATANQGSEATYESGFVIDKFPISRPNLTFSTLTVSNMSPEDSSIYLCSSAVGTEAFFGQGTRLTVV.

This rearrangement joins TRBV2 to TRBJ2-1, with D possibly being TRBD2 (6 bases). This CDR3 has 11 amino acids. V lost 10 bases and J lost 4, with 8 bases in between. The germline gives CDR1 SNHLY, CDR2 FYNNEI. The CDR3 DNA reads TGTGCCAACGGGACTTACAATGAGCAGTTCTTC. Its translation is CANGTYNEQFF.

This chain connects TRBV6-5 to TRBJ2-5, with D possibly matching TRBD2 (6 bases). Germline loops: CDR1 MNHEY, CDR2 SVGAGI. The CDR3 has 15 residues. V dropped 0 bases and J dropped 5 bases, with 13 bases sitting between them. The CDR3 DNA is TGTGCCAGCAGTTACTCGACGTCCGGAGGGGAGACCCAGTACTTC. Protein sequence: CASSYSTSGGETQYF.

The rearrangement joins TRBV20-1 to TRBJ2-7, with 7 bases aligning to TRBD2. This CDR3 comprises 11 residues. The germline gives CDR1 DFQATT, CDR2 SNEGSKA (reference sequence). V was clipped by 4 bases and J by 6 bases; unmatched bases: 3. The CDR3 sequence is CSAKGTIEQYF. Here the CDR3 DNA reads TGCAGTGCTAAAGGGACTATCGAGCAGTACTTC.

The chain links TRBV5-1 to TRBJ2-7; no clear D gene. The germline CDR1 and CDR2 sequences are SGHRS and YFSETQ. The CDR3 consists of 13 residues. The ends were cut back, 4 bases at V and 2 bases at J, with 10 bases in the middle. Written as DNA, the CDR3 is TGCGCCAGCAGCCCCGGGTCGGCCTACGAGCAGTACTTC. Encoded protein: CASSPGSAYEQYF.

The chain has TRBV28 and TRBJ2-7, with D possibly matching TRBD2 (5 bases). The CDR3 consists of 14 residues. The ends were cut back, 7 bases at V and 3 bases at J, with 16 bases in the middle. CDR1 and CDR2 from the germline V gene are MDHEN and SYDVKM. The CDR3 nucleotides are TGTGCCAGCATTGGTAGCGTAGGGAGCTACGAGCAGTACTTC. This translates into CASIGSVGSYEQYF.

The chain couples TRBV7-2 to TRBJ2-3; 10 bases agree with TRBD2. Trimming at V came to 4 bases and at J to 5 bases, leaving 3 bases not matched to a gene. This CDR3 has 14 amino acids. From germline, CDR1 is SGHTA and CDR2 FQGNSA. CDR3 in amino acids: CASSSGLALDTQYF. CDR3 DNA: TGTGCCAGCAGCTCGGGACTAGCGCTAGATACGCAGTATTTT.

A single count supports this clone. CDR3 nucleotide sequence: TGTGCCAGCAGCCCCCGGACAGGGGGCTCCAACCAAGAGACCCAGTACTTC. Its translation: CASSPRTGGSNQETQYF. This sequence joins TRBV7-8 and TRBJ2-5; 11 bases match TRBD1. V lost 5 bases, J lost 0 bases, and 8 bases stayed unmatched. Germline-derived CDR1 and CDR2 are SGHVS and FQNEAQ. This CDR3 has 17 residues.

This chain connects TRBV19 to TRBJ2-4; D perhaps matches TRBD2 (5 bases). The CDR3 runs to 17 residues. V was pared by 5 bases and J by 0 bases, with 17 bases between. Looked up from germline, CDR1 is LNHDA and CDR2 is SQIVND (reference sequence). CDR3 amino acids: CASSSRDGKLAKNIQYF. In DNA, the CDR3 is TGTGCCAGTAGTTCCCGAGACGGGAAACTAGCCAAAAACATTCAGTACTTC.

The chain carries TRBV9 and TRBJ2-2; 7 positions match TRBD1. Germline CDR1 is SGDLS and CDR2 is YYNGEE. V lost 4 bases, J lost 7 bases, and 13 bases stayed unmatched. This CDR3 is built from 16 residues. DNA of the CDR3: TGTGCCAGCAGCACACCCCTTGGGACAGACAACGGGGAGCTGTTTTTT. It translates to CASSTPLGTDNGELFF.

The rearrangement joins TRBV5-6 to TRBJ2-4, with 11 bases fitting TRBD1. The V segment lost 2 bases and the J segment 9 bases; nucleotides outside the gene matches: 7. Per the germline V gene, CDR1 is SGHDT and CDR2 is YYEEEE. The CDR3 length is 15 residues. CDR3 bases: TGTGCCAGCAGCTTCAGGGGGACAGGGGGTGGCATTCAGTACTTC. Translation: CASSFRGTGGGIQYF.

The chain is built from TRBV28 and TRBJ2-7; TRBD1 might be the D (6 bases). The CDR3 has 11 residues. CDR1 MDHEN and CDR2 SYDVKM come from the germline V gene. V dropped 5 bases and J dropped 6 bases, with 8 bases sitting between them. The CDR3 coding sequence is TGTGCCAGCAGTACAGGGTTCGAGCAGTACTTC. This gives the protein CASSTGFEQYF.